These 3 T cell receptor beta chains were sequenced from one sample in a study of OX40 agonist ivuxolimab in advanced cancers. The method behind the library was the immunoSEQ multiplex PCR assay. The source is immuneACCESS, and TCRdb retained only in-frame sequences with V and J called. Part of the clones is not carried over; for the studies checked, unresolved V genes explain less than half of this, and the remainder is unexplained. The table for this sample lists about 140,000 clones; about nine tenths of them were counted only once. 0.9% to 1.2% of the sample is taken by the ten largest. The sample in question was CD4+ or CD8+ T cells sorted from blood, obtained in a trial of the OX40 agonist ivuxolimab. These receptors were taken from an adult with an advanced solid tumor such as melanoma, head and neck, liver or kidney cancer.

The chain carries TRBV9 and TRBJ2-3; D ambiguous. The CDR3 extends over 15 amino acids. The germline V and J ends were trimmed by 0 bases and 2 bases, with 10 bases remaining between them. The germline gives CDR1 SGDLS, CDR2 YYNGEE. CDR3 amino acids: CASSVGSVITDTQYF. DNA of the CDR3: TGTGCCAGCAGCGTAGGTTCAGTTATCACAGATACGCAGTATTTT.

Points on this clone: Additional DNA sequences in this sample encode the identical CDR3. The V gene is TRBV7-2, the J gene TRBJ1-1, with a tentative D call TRBD1 (5 bases). This CDR3 comprises 13 residues. Germline V gene lookup returns CDR1 SGHTA and CDR2 FQGNSA. Deletions cut 2 bases from V and 5 bases from J, with 9 bases between. The CDR3 sequence: CASSLLGLTEAFF. In nucleotides, the CDR3 is TGTGCCAGCAGCTTATTGGGACTAACTGAAGCTTTCTTT.

The rearrangement uses TRBV18 and TRBJ1-1; the D is unclear. CDR1 and CDR2 (germline): KGHSH, LQKENI. The CDR3 has 14 amino acids. V dropped 2 bases and J dropped 2 bases, with 9 bases sitting between them. CDR3 sequence: CASSPDNINTEAFF. CDR3 coding DNA: TGTGCCAGCTCACCAGACAATATTAACACTGAAGCTTTCTTT.